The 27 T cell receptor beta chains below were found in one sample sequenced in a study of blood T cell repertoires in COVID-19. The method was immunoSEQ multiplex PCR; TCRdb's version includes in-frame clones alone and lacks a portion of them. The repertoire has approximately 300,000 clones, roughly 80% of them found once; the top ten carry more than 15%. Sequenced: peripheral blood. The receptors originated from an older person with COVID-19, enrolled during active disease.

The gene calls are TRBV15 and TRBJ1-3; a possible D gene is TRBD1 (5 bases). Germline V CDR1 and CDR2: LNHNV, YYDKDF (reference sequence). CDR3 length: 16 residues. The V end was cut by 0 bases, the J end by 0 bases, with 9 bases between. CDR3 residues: CATSRDRQISGNTIYF. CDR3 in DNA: TGTGCCACCAGCAGAGACCGACAGATCTCTGGAAACACCATATATTTT.

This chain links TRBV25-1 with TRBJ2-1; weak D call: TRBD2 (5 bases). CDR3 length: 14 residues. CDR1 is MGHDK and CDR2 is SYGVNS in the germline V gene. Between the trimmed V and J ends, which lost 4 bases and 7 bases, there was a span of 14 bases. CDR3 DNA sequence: TGTGCCAGCAGTGCAGCCCTAGCTGGAAATGAGCAGTTCTTC. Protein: CASSAALAGNEQFF. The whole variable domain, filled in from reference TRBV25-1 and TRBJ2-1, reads EADIYQTPRYLVIGTGKKITLECSQTMGHDKMYWYQQDPGMELHLIHYSYGVNSTEKGDLSSESTVSRIRTEHFPLTLESARPSHTSQYLCASSAALAGNEQFFGPGTRLTVL.

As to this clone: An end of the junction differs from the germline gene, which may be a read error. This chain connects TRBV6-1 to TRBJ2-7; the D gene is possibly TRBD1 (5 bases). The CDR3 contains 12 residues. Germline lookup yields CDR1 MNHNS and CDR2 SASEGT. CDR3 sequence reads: CASREGAHEQYF. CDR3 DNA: TGTGCCAGCAGGGAAGGGGCGCACGAGCAGTACTTC.

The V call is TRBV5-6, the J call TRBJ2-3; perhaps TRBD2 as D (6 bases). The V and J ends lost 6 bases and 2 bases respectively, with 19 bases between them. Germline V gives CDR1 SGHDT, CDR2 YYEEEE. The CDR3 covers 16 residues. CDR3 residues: CASTLQPAGYTDTQYF. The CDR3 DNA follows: TGTGCCAGCACCCTTCAGCCTGCGGGATACACAGATACGCAGTATTTT.

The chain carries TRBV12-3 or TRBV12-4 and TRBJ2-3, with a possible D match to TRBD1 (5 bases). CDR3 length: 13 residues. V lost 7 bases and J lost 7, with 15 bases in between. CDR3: CASTDSFLNTQYF. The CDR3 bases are TGTGCCAGCACCGACAGTTTCTTGAATACGCAGTATTTT.

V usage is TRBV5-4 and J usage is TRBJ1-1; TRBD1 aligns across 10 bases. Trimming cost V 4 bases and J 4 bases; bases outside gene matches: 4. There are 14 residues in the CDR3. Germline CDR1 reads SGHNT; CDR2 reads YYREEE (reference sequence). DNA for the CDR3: TGTGCCAGCAGCCAAGGACAGGGGGTCACTGAAGCTTTCTTT. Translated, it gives CASSQGQGVTEAFF.

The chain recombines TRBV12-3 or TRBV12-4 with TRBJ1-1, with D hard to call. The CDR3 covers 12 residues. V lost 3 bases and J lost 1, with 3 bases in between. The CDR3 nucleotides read TGTGCCAGCAGTTTGGCGAACACTGAAGCTTTCTTT. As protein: CASSLANTEAFF.

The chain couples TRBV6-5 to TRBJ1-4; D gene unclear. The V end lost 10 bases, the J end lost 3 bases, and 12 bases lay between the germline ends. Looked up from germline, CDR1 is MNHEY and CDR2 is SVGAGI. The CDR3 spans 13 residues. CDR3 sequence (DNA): TGTGCCACTCGAGGGTTCTCTAATGAAAAACTGTTTTTT. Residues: CATRGFSNEKLFF.

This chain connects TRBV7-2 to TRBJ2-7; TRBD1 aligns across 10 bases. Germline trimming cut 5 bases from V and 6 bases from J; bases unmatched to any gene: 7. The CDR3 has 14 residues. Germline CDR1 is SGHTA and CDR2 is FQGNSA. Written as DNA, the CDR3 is TGTGCCAGCAGCATGGGACAGGGGAGATCCGAGCAGTACTTC. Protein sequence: CASSMGQGRSEQYF.

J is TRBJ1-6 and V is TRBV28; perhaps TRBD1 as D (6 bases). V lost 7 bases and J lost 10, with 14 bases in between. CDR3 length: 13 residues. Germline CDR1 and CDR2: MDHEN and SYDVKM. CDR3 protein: CASIPGVGSPLHF. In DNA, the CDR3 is TGTGCCAGCATTCCAGGGGTCGGATCACCCCTCCACTTT.

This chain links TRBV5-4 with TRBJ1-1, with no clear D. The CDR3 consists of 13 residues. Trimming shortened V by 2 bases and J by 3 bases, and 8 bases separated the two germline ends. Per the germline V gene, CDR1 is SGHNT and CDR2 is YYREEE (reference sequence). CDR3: CASSFSSDTEAFF. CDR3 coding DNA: TGTGCCAGCAGCTTCTCGTCGGACACTGAAGCTTTCTTT.

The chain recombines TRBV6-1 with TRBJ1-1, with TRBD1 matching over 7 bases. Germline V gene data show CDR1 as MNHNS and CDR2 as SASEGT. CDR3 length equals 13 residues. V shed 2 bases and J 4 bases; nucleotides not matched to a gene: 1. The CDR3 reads CASSESGGTEAFF. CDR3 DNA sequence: TGTGCCAGCAGTGAATCAGGGGGCACTGAAGCTTTCTTT.

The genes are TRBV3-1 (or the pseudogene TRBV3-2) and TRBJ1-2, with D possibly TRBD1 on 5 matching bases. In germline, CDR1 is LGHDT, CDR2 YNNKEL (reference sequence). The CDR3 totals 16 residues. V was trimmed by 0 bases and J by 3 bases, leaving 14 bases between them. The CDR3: CASSQESGARDYGYTF. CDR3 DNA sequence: TGTGCCAGCAGCCAAGAAAGCGGGGCTCGTGACTATGGCTACACCTTC.

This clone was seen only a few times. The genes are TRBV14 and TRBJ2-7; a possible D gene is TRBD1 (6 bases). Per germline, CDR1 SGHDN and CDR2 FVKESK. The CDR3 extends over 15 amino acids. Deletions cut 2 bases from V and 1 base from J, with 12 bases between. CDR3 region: CASSQRTVFSYEQYF. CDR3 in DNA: TGTGCCAGCAGCCAACGGACAGTATTTTCCTACGAGCAGTACTTC.

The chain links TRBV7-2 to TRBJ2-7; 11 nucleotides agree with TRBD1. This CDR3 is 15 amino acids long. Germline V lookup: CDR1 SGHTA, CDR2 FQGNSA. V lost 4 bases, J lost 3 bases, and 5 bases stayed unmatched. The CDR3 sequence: CASSSGGTGGYEQYF. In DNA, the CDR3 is TGTGCCAGCAGCTCCGGCGGGACAGGGGGCTACGAGCAGTACTTC.

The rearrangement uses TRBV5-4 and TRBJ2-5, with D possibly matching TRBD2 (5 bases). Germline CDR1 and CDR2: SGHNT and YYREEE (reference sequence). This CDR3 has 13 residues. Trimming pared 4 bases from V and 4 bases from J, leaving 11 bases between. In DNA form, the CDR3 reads TGTGCCAGCAGCCACCCCGGGGTAGAGACCCAGTACTTC. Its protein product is CASSHPGVETQYF.

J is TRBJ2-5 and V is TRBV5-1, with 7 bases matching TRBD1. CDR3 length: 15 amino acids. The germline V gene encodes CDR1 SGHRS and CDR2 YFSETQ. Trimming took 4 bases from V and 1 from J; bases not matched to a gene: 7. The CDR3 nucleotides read TGCGCCAGCAGCAGGGCCGGGACAGCCCAAGAGACCCAGTACTTC. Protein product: CASSRAGTAQETQYF.

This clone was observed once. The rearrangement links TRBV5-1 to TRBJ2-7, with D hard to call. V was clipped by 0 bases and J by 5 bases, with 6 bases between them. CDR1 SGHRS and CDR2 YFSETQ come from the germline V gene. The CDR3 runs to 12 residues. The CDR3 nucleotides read TGCGCCAGCAGCTTGGTGGCGGACGAGCAGTACTTC. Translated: CASSLVADEQYF.

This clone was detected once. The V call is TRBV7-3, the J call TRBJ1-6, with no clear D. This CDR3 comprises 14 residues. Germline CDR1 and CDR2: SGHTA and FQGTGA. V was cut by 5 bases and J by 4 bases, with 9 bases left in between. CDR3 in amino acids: CASSLRGYNSPLHF. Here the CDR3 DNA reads TGTGCCAGCAGCCTACGGGGATATAATTCACCCCTCCACTTT.

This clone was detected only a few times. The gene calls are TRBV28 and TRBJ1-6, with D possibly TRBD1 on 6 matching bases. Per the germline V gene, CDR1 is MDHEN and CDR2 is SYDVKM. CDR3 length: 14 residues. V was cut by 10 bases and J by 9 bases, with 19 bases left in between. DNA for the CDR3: TGTGCCATCCAAATCGGGGGGGCCCCTTCACCCCTCCACTTT. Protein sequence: CAIQIGGAPSPLHF.

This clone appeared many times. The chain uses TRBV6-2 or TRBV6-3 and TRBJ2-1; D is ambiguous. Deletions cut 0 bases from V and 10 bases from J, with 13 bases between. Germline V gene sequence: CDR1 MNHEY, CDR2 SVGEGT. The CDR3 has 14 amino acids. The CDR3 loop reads CASSYSMNSREQFF. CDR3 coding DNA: TGTGCCAGCAGTTACTCGATGAACTCCCGCGAGCAGTTCTTC.

CDR3 sequence reads: CASSVAGGNNEQFF. The CDR3, as DNA: TGTGCCAGCAGCGTAGCTGGCGGAAACAATGAGCAGTTCTTC. The rearrangement links TRBV9 to TRBJ2-1; no firm D call. Trimming cost V 0 bases and J 5 bases, with 9 bases left between them. This CDR3 comprises 14 residues. CDR1 and CDR2 (germline): SGDLS, YYNGEE.

For the CDR3, the DNA is TGTGCCAGCAGCTTGGGTCTTCCTAGCGCAACCCAAGAGACCCAGTACTTC. Translating gives CASSLGLPSATQETQYF. J is TRBJ2-5 and V is TRBV5-4, with D perhaps matching TRBD2 (6 bases). Germline CDR1 reads SGHNT; CDR2 reads YYREEE (reference sequence). The CDR3 contains 17 residues. Trimming stripped 0 bases from V and 1 base from J, with 16 bases between.

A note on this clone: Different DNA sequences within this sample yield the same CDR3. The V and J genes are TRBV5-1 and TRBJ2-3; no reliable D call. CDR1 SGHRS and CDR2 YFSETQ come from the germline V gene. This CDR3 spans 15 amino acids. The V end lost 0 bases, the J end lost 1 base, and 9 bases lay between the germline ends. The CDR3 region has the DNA TGCGCCAGCAGCTTGGCCCCCTCGGGCACAGATACGCAGTATTTT. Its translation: CASSLAPSGTDTQYF. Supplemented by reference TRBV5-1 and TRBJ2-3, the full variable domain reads KAGVTQTPRYLIKTRGQQVTLSCSPISGHRSVSWYQQTPGQGLQFLFEYFSETQRNKGNFPGRFSGRQFSNSRSEMNVSTLELGDSALYLCASSLAPSGTDTQYFGPGTRLTVL.

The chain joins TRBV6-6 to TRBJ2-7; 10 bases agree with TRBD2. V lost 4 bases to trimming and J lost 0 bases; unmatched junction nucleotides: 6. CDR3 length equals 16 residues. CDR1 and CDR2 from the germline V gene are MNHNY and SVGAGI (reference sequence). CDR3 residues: CASSWTSGATSYEQYF. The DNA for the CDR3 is TGTGCCAGCAGTTGGACTAGCGGAGCTACCTCCTACGAGCAGTACTTC.

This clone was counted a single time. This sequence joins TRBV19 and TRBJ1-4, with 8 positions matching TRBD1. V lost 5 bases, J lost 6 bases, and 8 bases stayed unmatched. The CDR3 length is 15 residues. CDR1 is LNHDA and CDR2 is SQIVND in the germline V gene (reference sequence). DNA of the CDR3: TGTGCCAGTAGTTCCGGGACAGGCTCTCATGAAAAACTGTTTTTT. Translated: CASSSGTGSHEKLFF.

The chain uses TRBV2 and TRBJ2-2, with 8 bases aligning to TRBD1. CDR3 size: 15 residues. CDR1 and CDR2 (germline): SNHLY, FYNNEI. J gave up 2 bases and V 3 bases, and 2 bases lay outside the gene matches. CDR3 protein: CASSDTGGNTGELFF. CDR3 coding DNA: TGTGCCAGCAGTGATACAGGGGGTAACACCGGGGAGCTGTTTTTT.